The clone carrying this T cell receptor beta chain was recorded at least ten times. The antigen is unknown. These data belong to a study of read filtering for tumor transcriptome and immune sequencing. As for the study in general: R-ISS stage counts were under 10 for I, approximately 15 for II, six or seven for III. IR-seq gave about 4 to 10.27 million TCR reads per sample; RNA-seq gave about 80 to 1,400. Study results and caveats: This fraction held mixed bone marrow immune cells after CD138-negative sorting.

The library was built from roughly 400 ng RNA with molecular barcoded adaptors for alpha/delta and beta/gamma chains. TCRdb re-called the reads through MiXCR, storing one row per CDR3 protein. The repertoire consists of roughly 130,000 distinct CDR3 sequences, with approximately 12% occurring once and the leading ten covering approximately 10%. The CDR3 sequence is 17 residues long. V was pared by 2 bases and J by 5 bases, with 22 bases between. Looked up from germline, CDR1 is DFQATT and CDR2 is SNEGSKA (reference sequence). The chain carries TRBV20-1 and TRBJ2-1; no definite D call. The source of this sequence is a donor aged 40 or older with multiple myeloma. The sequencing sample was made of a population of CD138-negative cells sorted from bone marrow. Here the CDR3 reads CSARSTKPGVVDNEQFF. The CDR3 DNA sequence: TGCAGTGCTAGATCTACGAAGCCAGGCGTCGTTGACAATGAGCAGTTCTTC.